Each of the 30 T cell receptor beta chains below was sequenced from the same sample in a study of monozygotic twins with inflammatory bowel disease. Following a re-call of the 5' RACE reads, TCRdb has one entry per CDR3 protein and lacks DNA. Across approximately 330,000 distinct CDR3 sequences, the top ten clones capture approximately 2% of the sample. The sample was blood. These receptors were collected from a human donor with ulcerative colitis or Crohn's disease, or a healthy co-twin of an affected twin (not recorded which).

The chain is built from TRBV28 and TRBJ2-5. CDR1 is MDHEN and CDR2 is SYDVKM in the germline V gene. This CDR3 is 14 amino acids long. The CDR3 sequence is CASSISRDRETQYF.

The V call is TRBV5-1, the J call TRBJ2-1. From germline, CDR1 is SGHRS and CDR2 YFSETQ. The CDR3 has 15 residues. CDR3 amino acids: CASSLFTGADNEQFF.

The chain uses TRBV20-1 and TRBJ1-3; checking the TCRdb D call of TRBD1 is not possible without DNA. CDR1 and CDR2 from the germline V gene are DFQATT and SNEGSKA (reference sequence). This CDR3 is 13 amino acids long. Here the CDR3 reads CSAGTGNSNTIYF.

CDR3 sequence: CASSLDSGGRELFF. This chain uses TRBV5-1 with TRBJ2-2; the D gene TCRdb calls, TRBD2, cannot be checked with no DNA. The CDR3 length is 14 residues. Germline CDR1 and CDR2: SGHRS and YFSETQ.

The gene calls are TRBV25-1 and TRBJ1-3; there is no DNA to check the TCRdb D call of TRBD1. CDR1 and CDR2 from the germline V gene are MGHDK and SYGVNS. The CDR3 runs 19 residues. The CDR3 reads CASSDAPRDRVLSGNTIYF.

The chain couples TRBV5-1 to TRBJ2-3; lacking DNA, the TRBD2 call made by TCRdb goes unchecked. The germline V gene has CDR1 SGHRS and CDR2 YFSETQ. This CDR3 is built from 16 residues. CDR3 loop: CASSSSNGGVTDTQYF.

V and J are TRBV9 and TRBJ1-2; TCRdb selects TRBD1, and the lack of DNA leaves this call unchecked. Germline V gene data show CDR1 as SGDLS and CDR2 as YYNGEE. This CDR3 region has 16 residues. CDR3 protein: CASSVATGTEMYGYTF.

V usage is TRBV18 and J usage is TRBJ2-1. The germline CDR1 and CDR2 sequences are KGHSH and LQKENI. The CDR3 covers 14 residues. The CDR3 protein is CASSPGGYYNEQFF.

The rearrangement links TRBV5-1 to TRBJ2-7; the TCRdb call, TRBD2, lacks DNA for checking. The CDR3 runs 16 residues. The germline V gene encodes CDR1 SGHRS and CDR2 YFSETQ. CDR3 residues: CASSFLSGSNNYEQYF.

This chain joins TRBV30 and TRBJ1-1; there is no DNA to check the TCRdb D call of TRBD1. CDR3 length: 15 amino acids. Germline V gives CDR1 GTSNPN, CDR2 SVGIG (reference sequence). The CDR3 loop reads CAWSPPGPRGTEAFF.

The rearrangement joins TRBV7-9 to TRBJ2-3. The germline V gene encodes CDR1 SEHNR and CDR2 FQNEAQ (reference sequence). The CDR3 runs 12 residues. The CDR3 sequence is CASGLDTDTQYF.

The chain carries TRBV29-1 and TRBJ1-5; TCRdb lists TRBD1, though no DNA is available to test this call. This CDR3 is built from 13 residues. Per germline, CDR1 SQVTM and CDR2 ANQGSEA. The CDR3 is CSVQTGFDQPQHF.

The chain employs TRBV9 and TRBJ2-5; TCRdb selects TRBD1, and the lack of DNA leaves this call unchecked. Germline CDR1 is SGDLS and CDR2 is YYNGEE. The CDR3 covers 15 residues. CDR3 sequence: CASSVGAGGLETQYF.

The V call is TRBV4-1, the J call TRBJ2-3; the D call from TCRdb, TRBD2, cannot be confirmed without DNA. Germline V gene lookup returns CDR1 MGHRA and CDR2 YSYEKL. The length of the CDR3 is 19 residues. The CDR3 spells CASSQDLASGEASTDTQYF.

The chain has TRBV4-1 and TRBJ2-7. The V gene's germline CDR1 is MGHRA and CDR2 YSYEKL. The CDR3 is 13 residues long. CDR3 amino acids: CASSQGPAHEQYF.

The CDR3 region is CASSLETLDYEQYF. This sequence joins TRBV5-1 and TRBJ2-7; TCRdb designates TRBD2, a call that cannot be tested without DNA. The germline V gene has CDR1 SGHRS and CDR2 YFSETQ. The CDR3 is 14 residues long.

V usage is TRBV20-1 and J usage is TRBJ1-1; without DNA, the TCRdb call of TRBD1 cannot be checked. Germline CDR1 reads DFQATT; CDR2 reads SNEGSKA (reference sequence). This CDR3 spans 13 amino acids. Here the CDR3 reads CSAATDSDTEAFF.

The chain combines TRBV10-3 with TRBJ2-7. Germline CDR1 ENHRY, CDR2 SYGVKD. The CDR3 spans 13 residues. CDR3 amino acids: CAISGSDQYEQYF.

The V gene is TRBV7-9, the J gene TRBJ2-3; the TCRdb call, TRBD1, lacks DNA for checking. This CDR3 has 13 residues. Germline CDR1 SEHNR, CDR2 FQNEAQ (reference sequence). The CDR3 loop reads CASSLDRGGPQYF.

The chain recombines TRBV20-1 with TRBJ2-3; the D gene TCRdb calls, TRBD1, cannot be checked with no DNA. This CDR3 contains 16 residues. In germline, CDR1 is DFQATT, CDR2 SNEGSKA (reference sequence). CDR3 residues: CSARETLARETDTQYF.

The chain recombines TRBV5-4 with TRBJ1-6; TCRdb's assignment of TRBD1 cannot be checked, as there is no DNA. Germline CDR1 is SGHNT and CDR2 is YYREEE (reference sequence). This CDR3 comprises 15 residues. The CDR3 region is CASSRRTGSNSPLHF.

The V gene is TRBV7-7, the J gene TRBJ2-3; TCRdb lists TRBD1, though no DNA is available to test this call. There are 17 residues in the CDR3. CDR1 is SSHAT and CDR2 is FNYEAQ in the germline V gene (reference sequence). The CDR3 is CASSSGLRDRSTDTQYF.

This chain links TRBV7-2 with TRBJ2-1. Germline CDR1 and CDR2: SGHTA and FQGNSA. This CDR3 region has 15 residues. The CDR3: CASSLVVSSYNEQFF.

The chain uses TRBV28 and TRBJ2-7; TCRdb's D gene call, TRBD1, goes unchecked for lack of DNA. The CDR3 contains 15 residues. The germline gives CDR1 MDHEN, CDR2 SYDVKM. CDR3 sequence: CASSLAGGSTYEQYF.

The genes are TRBV5-1 and TRBJ2-5; TCRdb lists TRBD2, though no DNA is available to test this call. The CDR3 consists of 16 residues. Germline CDR1 reads SGHRS; CDR2 reads YFSETQ. This CDR3 is CASSASSDPRGETQYF.

The gene calls are TRBV28 and TRBJ2-7; TCRdb proposes TRBD2, but this gene call is untestable without DNA. The CDR3 length is 15 residues. Germline V gene lookup returns CDR1 MDHEN and CDR2 SYDVKM. This chain's CDR3 is CASSASGRGSYEQYF.

The chain has TRBV20-1 and TRBJ1-1; TCRdb's D call, TRBD1, is unchecked because there is no DNA. This CDR3 comprises 15 residues. Germline V lookup: CDR1 DFQATT, CDR2 SNEGSKA (reference sequence). CDR3 protein: CSAPRGDHPRTEAFF.

The V gene is TRBV12-3 or TRBV12-4, the J gene TRBJ2-2; lacking DNA, the TRBD2 call made by TCRdb goes unchecked. The CDR3 length is 13 residues. The CDR3 is CASSFLHTGELFF.

This chain's CDR3 is CASSLFADRGSSYNEQFF. The chain couples TRBV5-5 to TRBJ2-1; the D call of TRBD1 rests on TCRdb alone, since no DNA is present to check it. The germline gives CDR1 SGHKS, CDR2 YYEKEE (reference sequence). The CDR3 is 18 residues long. The variable domain in full, with the rest retrieved from reference TRBV5-5 and TRBJ2-1, is DAGVTQSPTHLIKTRGQQVTLRCSPISGHKSVSWYQQVLGQGPQFIFQYYEKEERGRGNFPDRFSARQFPNYSSELNVNALLLGDSALYLCASSLFADRGSSYNEQFFGPGTRLTVL.

CDR3 residues: CASRGGAFTGELFF. This chain links TRBV19 with TRBJ2-2; the D call from TCRdb, TRBD1, cannot be confirmed without DNA. The germline V gene has CDR1 LNHDA and CDR2 SQIVND (reference sequence). The CDR3 extends over 14 amino acids.